This passage covers 21 T cell receptor beta chains from one sample sequenced in a study of T cell responses to AZD1222 COVID-19 vaccine. Clones were sequenced by immunoSEQ multiplex PCR, and TCRdb holds only the in-frame ones, with some missing. This sample has about 120,000 clones, with 87% found just once. Sequencing used peripheral blood, obtained 28 days after the second AZD1222 dose. These receptors all stem from an adult who received the AZD1222 COVID-19 vaccine.

CDR3 loop: CASSPGTNEYGYTF. The CDR3 DNA reads as TGTGCCAGCAGCCCCGGGACCAATGAGTATGGCTACACCTTC. The chain is built from TRBV11-2 and TRBJ1-2; D possibly corresponds to TRBD1 (5 bases). V lost 5 bases and J 5 bases, leaving 15 bases between the germline ends. CDR3 size: 14 residues. Germline V gene data show CDR1 as SGHAT and CDR2 as FQNNGV.

V gene TRBV5-6 combines with J gene TRBJ2-3; TRBD2 agrees at 13 bases. Unmatched junction bases numbered 4, after V lost 0 bases and J lost 6 bases. The length of the CDR3 is 16 residues. Germline CDR1 is SGHDT and CDR2 is YYEEEE. CDR3 in amino acids: CASSLVGTSGVDTQYF. As DNA, the CDR3 is TGTGCCAGCAGCTTGGTTGGGACTAGCGGGGTGGATACGCAGTATTTT.

The rearrangement uses TRBV7-2 and TRBJ1-1; 11 bases align to TRBD1. The CDR3 contains 16 residues. CDR1 and CDR2 (germline): SGHTA, FQGNSA. Unmatched junction bases numbered 7, after V lost 1 base and J lost 6 bases. As DNA, the CDR3 is TGTGCCAGCAGCTTAGGGGGGGACAGGGGGACCCCTGAAGCTTTCTTT. Amino acid sequence: CASSLGGDRGTPEAFF.

The chain recombines TRBV4-3 with TRBJ1-4, with 8 bases fitting TRBD1. The CDR3 sequence is 14 residues long. J gave up 12 bases and V 2 bases, and 8 bases lay outside the gene matches. The germline CDR1 and CDR2 sequences are LGHNA and YSLEER. CDR3 DNA: TGCGCCAGCAGCCAAAGGACAGGGTATGTGGAACTGTTTTTT. It is translated as CASSQRTGYVELFF.

CDR3 loop: CASSSSGVTDTQYF. The DNA for the CDR3 is TGTGCCAGCAGCTCTAGCGGGGTAACAGATACGCAGTATTTT. The genes are TRBV25-1 and TRBJ2-3; 9 bases fit TRBD2. The CDR3 loop spans 14 amino acids. Per the germline V gene, CDR1 is MGHDK and CDR2 is SYGVNS. The V segment lost 6 bases and the J segment 3 bases; nucleotides outside the gene matches: 4.

For the CDR3, the DNA is TGCAGCGTTGCGGAGAACACTGAAGCTTTCTTT. Its translation: CSVAENTEAFF. J is TRBJ1-1 and V is TRBV29-1; no clear D gene. The CDR3 runs to 11 residues. The germline V gene encodes CDR1 SQVTM and CDR2 ANQGSEA. With 4 bases removed from V and 1 base from J, the gap between germline ends came to 4 bases.

This rearrangement joins TRBV5-1 to TRBJ1-1; 7 bases align to TRBD1. CDR3 length equals 15 residues. Germline V gene lookup returns CDR1 SGHRS and CDR2 YFSETQ. V dropped 2 bases and J dropped 1; count of bases not matched to a gene: 5. In DNA, the CDR3 is TGCGCCAGCAGCTTCACAGGGGCCAAGAACACTGAAGCTTTCTTT. Translated, it gives CASSFTGAKNTEAFF.

The chain employs TRBV5-1 and TRBJ1-5; a weak D match, TRBD1 (5 bases). This CDR3 comprises 14 residues. Trimming pared 5 bases from V and 1 base from J, leaving 10 bases between. CDR1 is SGHRS, CDR2 YFSETQ, per germline. For the CDR3, the DNA is TGCGCCAGCAGTATGGGGGGGAGCAATCAGCCCCAGCATTTT. Its protein product is CASSMGGSNQPQHF.

As concerns this clone: Other DNA sequences in the same sample also yield this CDR3. The chain couples TRBV27 to TRBJ2-2; TRBD2 is a possible D gene (5 bases). The CDR3 covers 12 residues. The V end lost 2 bases, the J end lost 7 bases, and 5 bases lay between the germline ends. Per germline, CDR1 MNHEY and CDR2 SMNVEV (reference sequence). The CDR3 loop reads CASSLEGGELFF. The CDR3, as DNA: TGTGCCAGCAGTTTAGAGGGCGGGGAGCTGTTTTTT.

This clone was seen only once. This sequence joins TRBV3-1 (or the pseudogene TRBV3-2) and TRBJ2-7, with D perhaps being TRBD1 or TRBD2 (6 bases each). V lost 2 bases and J lost 2, with 22 bases in between. The CDR3 contains 18 residues. Germline V gene sequence: CDR1 LGHDT, CDR2 YNNKEL (reference sequence). CDR3: CASSQPLGDPGATYEQYF. The DNA for the CDR3 is TGTGCCAGCAGCCAACCGCTGGGAGACCCGGGGGCTACCTACGAGCAGTACTTC.

The sample holds a few counts of this clone. CDR3 DNA: TGTGCCAGTAGTATCGTCCAGTACAATGAGCAGTTCTTC. Protein sequence: CASSIVQYNEQFF. The V gene is TRBV19, the J gene TRBJ2-1, with D hard to call. The germline V and J ends were trimmed by 3 bases and 4 bases, with 7 bases remaining between them. The CDR3 is 13 residues long. Per germline, CDR1 LNHDA and CDR2 SQIVND (reference sequence).

J is TRBJ2-5 and V is TRBV29-1; 12 positions agree with TRBD1. The CDR3 is made up of 13 amino acids. Germline CDR1 reads SQVTM; CDR2 reads ANQGSEA. Germline trimming cut 7 bases from V and 5 bases from J; bases unmatched to any gene: 5. The CDR3 nucleotides read TGCAGCGCCCGGGACAGGGGGCTTGAGACCCAGTACTTC. As protein: CSARDRGLETQYF.

The DNA for the CDR3 is TGTGCCAGCAGCTTAGTCCCGGGACGGATCCACTTT. Amino acids: CASSLVPGRIHF. This chain uses TRBV11-2 with TRBJ1-6; D might be TRBD1 (5 bases). There are 12 residues in the CDR3. V lost 1 base to trimming and J lost 17 bases, with 12 bases between them. CDR1 SGHAT and CDR2 FQNNGV come from the germline V gene.

The gene calls are TRBV6-5 and TRBJ1-2; D ambiguous. Trimming removed 6 bases from V and 1 base from J, with 12 bases in between. This CDR3 has 14 amino acids. Germline V CDR1 and CDR2: MNHEY, SVGAGI. CDR3 sequence reads: CASRSGSNNYGYTF. The CDR3 DNA follows: TGTGCCAGCAGGTCCGGGTCCAATAACTATGGCTACACCTTC.

This clone has only one observation. The rearrangement links TRBV7-8 to TRBJ2-2; no reliable D call. Germline loops: CDR1 SGHVS, CDR2 FQNEAQ. This CDR3 spans 12 amino acids. V shed 1 base and J shed 7 bases, with 4 bases lying between them. The CDR3 bases are TGTGCCAGCAGCTTAGAGGGCGGGGAGCTGTTTTTT. Translating gives CASSLEGGELFF.

This chain connects TRBV28 to TRBJ2-2; the D gene could be TRBD1 or TRBD2 (6 bases each). Trimming left V 7 bases short and J 4 bases short, with 16 bases between. The CDR3 consists of 15 residues. CDR1 and CDR2 from the germline V gene are MDHEN and SYDVKM. CDR3 protein: CASKQGGGGTGELFF. In DNA form, the CDR3 reads TGTGCCAGCAAACAGGGTGGAGGGGGCACCGGGGAGCTGTTTTTT.

In DNA, the CDR3 is TGTGCCAGCACCCCGCGGGCCACTGGTGGCTACACCTTC. This encodes CASTPRATGGYTF. The rearrangement links TRBV7-9 to TRBJ1-2; D not certain. This CDR3 has 13 amino acids. Looked up from germline, CDR1 is SEHNR and CDR2 is FQNEAQ (reference sequence). The germline V and J ends were trimmed by 7 bases and 7 bases, with 16 bases remaining between them.

V is TRBV25-1 and J is TRBJ1-5; D unclear. The CDR3 is 13 residues long. V was cut by 3 bases and J by 0 bases, with 3 bases left in between. Germline V gives CDR1 MGHDK, CDR2 SYGVNS. The CDR3, as DNA: TGTGCCAGCAGTGATTATAGCAATCAGCCCCAGCATTTT. Encoded protein: CASSDYSNQPQHF.

The chain couples TRBV7-9 to TRBJ1-2; D is possibly TRBD1 (6 bases). The germline V gene has CDR1 SEHNR and CDR2 FQNEAQ (reference sequence). V was trimmed by 5 bases and J by 2 bases, leaving 15 bases between them. The CDR3 contains 15 residues. CDR3 protein: CASSRIQGRNYGYTF. The CDR3 DNA is TGTGCCAGCAGCCGGATACAGGGTCGAAACTATGGCTACACCTTC. The variable domain in full, with the rest retrieved from reference TRBV7-9 and TRBJ1-2, is DTGVSQNPRHKITKRGQNVTFRCDPISEHNRLYWYRQTLGQGPEFLTYFQNEAQLEKSRLLSDRFSAERPKGSFSTLEIQRTEQGDSAMYLCASSRIQGRNYGYTFGSGTRLTVV.

The chain employs TRBV7-6 and TRBJ1-2; maybe TRBD1 (6 bases). The CDR3 length is 14 residues. Germline lookup yields CDR1 SGHVS and CDR2 FNYEAQ. V lost 5 bases and J 6 bases, leaving 16 bases between the germline ends. The CDR3 loop reads CASSPRGRGNGYTF. CDR3 DNA sequence: TGTGCCAGCAGCCCCAGGGGTCGGGGGAATGGCTACACCTTC. The variable domain in full, completed from reference TRBV7-6 and TRBJ1-2, reads GAGVSQSPRYKVTKRGQDVALRCDPISGHVSLYWYRQALGQGPEFLTYFNYEAQQDKSGLPNDRFSAERPEGSISTLTIQRTEQRDSAMYRCASSPRGRGNGYTFGSGTRLTVV.

This sequence joins TRBV7-8 and TRBJ1-2; TRBD1 is a possible D gene (5 bases). CDR1 and CDR2 (germline): SGHVS, FQNEAQ. CDR3 length: 15 residues. The V end lost 4 bases, the J end lost 1 base, and 13 bases lay between the germline ends. The CDR3 here is CASSSSRGGNYGYTF. For the CDR3, the DNA is TGTGCCAGCAGCTCAAGCCGGGGGGGTAACTATGGCTACACCTTC. The full variable domain, its missing parts supplied by reference TRBV7-8 and TRBJ1-2, is GAGVSQSPRYKVAKRGQDVALRCDPISGHVSLFWYQQALGQGPEFLTYFQNEAQLDKSGLPSDRFFAERPEGSVSTLKIQRTQQEDSAVYLCASSSSRGGNYGYTFGSGTRLTVV.